This TCR beta chain comes out of a study of OX40 agonist ivuxolimab in advanced cancers. Study-level findings and limits: Researchers did not determine the expanded peripheral T cells' antigen specificity. Circulating CD4+ and CD8+ T cells showed clonal expansion by week 6 at 0.1 to 3.0 mg/kg.

This table comes from immunoSEQ multiplex PCR, and its TCRdb copy is limited to in-frame clones, with some not included. Altogether about 19,000 clones are present, roughly three quarters being singletons, with the ten largest covering approximately 18%. On this clone: Its antigen remains unknown.

Germline assignment: CDR1 MNHNS and CDR2 SASEGT. The CDR3 runs to 15 residues. V was shortened by 2 bases and J by 3 bases, with 10 bases between the two germline ends. Autoimmune disease history or systemic immunosuppression led to patients being barred. The TCR was taken from an adult with an advanced solid tumor such as melanoma, head and neck, liver or kidney cancer. This specimen was CD4+ or CD8+ T cells sorted from blood, taken in a trial of the OX40 agonist ivuxolimab. The chain employs TRBV6-1 and TRBJ2-2; D possibly corresponds to TRBD1 (5 bases). CDR3 bases: TGTGCCAGCAGTGAATTAACAGGTCACACCGGGGAGCTGTTTTTT. The encoded protein is CASSELTGHTGELFF.